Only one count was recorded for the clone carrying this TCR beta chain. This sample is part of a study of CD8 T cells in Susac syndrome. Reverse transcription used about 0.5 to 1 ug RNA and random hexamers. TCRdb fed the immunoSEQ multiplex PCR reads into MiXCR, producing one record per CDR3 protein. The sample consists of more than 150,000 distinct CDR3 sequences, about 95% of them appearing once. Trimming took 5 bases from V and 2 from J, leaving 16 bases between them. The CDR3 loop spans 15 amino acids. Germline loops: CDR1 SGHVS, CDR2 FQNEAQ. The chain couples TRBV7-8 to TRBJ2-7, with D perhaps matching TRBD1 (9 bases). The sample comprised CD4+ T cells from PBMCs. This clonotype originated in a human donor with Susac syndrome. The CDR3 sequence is CASSPGGTGTYEQYF. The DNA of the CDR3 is TGTGCCAGCAGCCCGGGAGGGACAGGGACCTACGAGCAGTACTTC. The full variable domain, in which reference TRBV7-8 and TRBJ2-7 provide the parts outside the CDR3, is GAGVSQSPRYKVAKRGQDVALRCDPISGHVSLFWYQQALGQGPEFLTYFQNEAQLDKSGLPSDRFFAERPEGSVSTLKIQRTQQEDSAVYLCASSPGGTGTYEQYFGPGTRLTVT.